Below are 15 T cell receptor beta chains sequenced from a single sample in a study of CD8 T cells in ankylosing spondylitis. Whole-study findings and limits: The study identified a TCR beta motif of several highly homologous variants that appeared characteristic of ankylosing spondylitis blood.

TCRdb passed the 5' RACE reads through MiXCR, listing each CDR3 protein once. The sample yields some 700,000 distinct CDR3 sequences, under 20% seen once. These receptors' targets are unknown. Sequencing input: blood, either unsorted or a sorted T cell fraction (not recorded which). These receptors were collected from a male donor with ankylosing spondylitis.

This chain connects TRBV7-9 to TRBJ2-7, with 11 bases lining up with TRBD2. The CDR3 loop spans 17 amino acids. Looked up from germline, CDR1 is SEHNR and CDR2 is FQNEAQ (reference sequence). V was pared by 5 bases and J by 3 bases, with 12 bases of the junction left unmatched. In nucleotides, the CDR3 is TGTGCCAGCAGCGAAGGGGGGACGACTAGCGGGAACTACGAGCAGTACTTC. Its translation is CASSEGGTTSGNYEQYF. The full variable domain, in which reference TRBV7-9 and TRBJ2-7 provide the parts outside the CDR3, is DTGVSQNPRHKITKRGQNVTFRCDPISEHNRLYWYRQTLGQGPEFLTYFQNEAQLEKSRLLSDRFSAERPKGSFSTLEIQRTEQGDSAMYLCASSEGGTTSGNYEQYFGPGTRLTVT.

This clonotype was seen only a few times. The chain is built from TRBV24-1 and TRBJ2-3, with TRBD2 identical over 7 bases. CDR3 length equals 20 residues. Trimming cost V 4 bases and J 2 bases; bases outside gene matches: 20. Germline lookup yields CDR1 KGHDR and CDR2 SFDVKD. The CDR3 is CATSDQDSLIAGGVTDTQYF. The CDR3 nucleotides read TGTGCCACCAGTGACCAGGACTCGCTCATCGCTGGGGGGGTCACAGATACGCAGTATTTT.

This clonotype occurred a few times. V usage is TRBV14 and J usage is TRBJ1-1; D uncertain. The length of the CDR3 is 14 residues. Trimming pared 1 base from V and 5 bases from J, leaving 11 bases between. Germline-derived CDR1 and CDR2 are SGHDN and FVKESK. In DNA, the CDR3 is TGTGCCAGCAGCCAAGTTGCCGGGGAAACTGAAGCTTTCTTT. It codes for CASSQVAGETEAFF.

A single count supports this clonotype. The genes are TRBV7-6 and TRBJ1-1; TRBD1 matches 9 bases. Germline V gene lookup returns CDR1 SGHVS and CDR2 FNYEAQ. CDR3 length equals 16 residues. Germline trimming cut 5 bases from V and 4 bases from J; bases unmatched to any gene: 11. CDR3 DNA: TGTGCCAGCAGCGACGGGACAGGGCGGCCTGGCACTGAAGCTTTCTTT. This encodes CASSDGTGRPGTEAFF.

The chain joins TRBV20-1 to TRBJ2-1, with TRBD1 as a possible D gene (8 bases). The CDR3 runs 14 residues. Germline CDR1 and CDR2: DFQATT and SNEGSKA (reference sequence). The germline V and J ends were trimmed by 6 bases and 4 bases, with 16 bases remaining between them. The chain's CDR3 is CSATTGGGYNEQFF. The CDR3 bases are TGCAGTGCGACCACAGGGGGGGGGTACAATGAGCAGTTCTTC.

The chain uses TRBV6-2 or TRBV6-3 and TRBJ2-1; 11 bases match TRBD2. The CDR3 loop spans 16 amino acids. V was clipped by 6 bases and J by 3 bases; unmatched bases: 7. Germline CDR1 and CDR2: MNHEY and SVGEGT. The CDR3 here is CASSPGTSGDYNEQFF. The CDR3, as DNA: TGTGCCAGCAGCCCCGGGACTAGCGGAGACTACAATGAGCAGTTCTTC.

The chain is built from TRBV7-6 and TRBJ2-5; D possibly matches TRBD1 or TRBD2 (5 bases each). The CDR3 extends over 16 amino acids. V was clipped by 4 bases and J by 2 bases, with 17 bases between them. Germline V CDR1 and CDR2: SGHVS, FNYEAQ. CDR3 DNA: TGTGCCAGCAGCTATGGGGGATCCCTTCTTCAAGAGACCCAGTACTTC. Translated, it gives CASSYGGSLLQETQYF.

This clonotype was seen a handful of times. The gene calls are TRBV6-1 and TRBJ1-3; 11 bases fit TRBD1. Germline V gives CDR1 MNHNS, CDR2 SASEGT. The CDR3 sequence is 18 residues long. V lost 5 bases and J lost 2; bases outside the gene matches: 11. Written as DNA, the CDR3 is TGTGCCAGCAGTCAACCCGGGACAGGGGGAATCGCTGGAAACACCATATATTTT. The encoded protein is CASSQPGTGGIAGNTIYF.

The rearrangement uses TRBV9 and TRBJ1-5; 7 bases align to TRBD1. The CDR3 length is 15 residues. CDR1 and CDR2 (germline): SGDLS, YYNGEE. J was trimmed by 5 bases and V by 3 bases; bases with no gene match: 8. The CDR3 nucleotides are TGTGCCAGCAGCGCCGACGGACAGGTGTATCAGCCCCAGCATTTT. Its protein is CASSADGQVYQPQHF.

The rearrangement links TRBV6-1 to TRBJ2-5, with TRBD2 identical over 11 bases. The CDR3 has 14 residues. V was pared by 8 bases and J by 3 bases, with 5 bases of the junction left unmatched. The germline V gene encodes CDR1 MNHNS and CDR2 SASEGT. CDR3 residues: CASGTSGQEETQYF. DNA for the CDR3: TGTGCCAGCGGGACTAGCGGACAAGAAGAGACCCAGTACTTC.

The chain has TRBV30 and TRBJ1-1, with D uncertain. Germline values: CDR1 GTSNPN, CDR2 SVGIG (reference sequence). The CDR3 is 13 residues long. The ends were cut back, 3 bases at V and 1 base at J, with 9 bases in the middle. CDR3 loop: CAWSRIPNTEAFF. The CDR3 nucleotides read TGTGCCTGGAGCCGCATCCCGAACACTGAAGCTTTCTTT.

A few counts support this clonotype. The chain links TRBV7-9 to TRBJ2-5; D is possibly TRBD2 (5 bases). The V and J ends lost 4 bases and 4 bases respectively, with 10 bases between them. Germline CDR1 is SEHNR and CDR2 is FQNEAQ (reference sequence). This CDR3 comprises 13 residues. The CDR3 nucleotides read TGTGCCAGCAGCTGGAGCGGCGGAGAGACCCAGTACTTC. It specifies CASSWSGGETQYF.

The chain is built from TRBV6-1 and TRBJ2-1; no clear D. The germline V gene encodes CDR1 MNHNS and CDR2 SASEGT. The CDR3 covers 16 residues. Trimming left V 4 bases short and J 0 bases short, with 13 bases between. In DNA form, the CDR3 reads TGTGCCAGCAGTGGTCCCGACCCGAGCTCCTACAATGAGCAGTTCTTC. Its protein product is CASSGPDPSSYNEQFF.

The chain joins TRBV5-1 to TRBJ2-3, with D perhaps matching TRBD2 (6 bases). Per germline, CDR1 SGHRS and CDR2 YFSETQ. This CDR3 has 13 residues. V lost 4 bases to trimming and J lost 3 bases, with 9 bases between them. In DNA form, the CDR3 reads TGCGCCAGCAGCGGGGACTTAACAGATACGCAGTATTTT. Its translation: CASSGDLTDTQYF. The whole variable domain, filled in from reference TRBV5-1 and TRBJ2-3, reads KAGVTQTPRYLIKTRGQQVTLSCSPISGHRSVSWYQQTPGQGLQFLFEYFSETQRNKGNFPGRFSGRQFSNSRSEMNVSTLELGDSALYLCASSGDLTDTQYFGPGTRLTVL.

The table lists this clonotype with a few counts. The genes are TRBV18 and TRBJ2-3; D perhaps matches TRBD1 (6 bases). V dropped 2 bases and J dropped 4 bases, with 13 bases sitting between them. The CDR3 runs 15 residues. Germline-derived CDR1 and CDR2 are KGHSH and LQKENI. CDR3 DNA sequence: TGTGCCAGCTCACCATCCTCTTCAGGGGCAGATACGCAGTATTTT. This encodes CASSPSSSGADTQYF.